These T cell receptor beta chains were read from a single sample in a study of blood T cell repertoires in COVID-19. Data came from immunoSEQ multiplex PCR; TCRdb stores just in-frame clones and leaves some out. Of about 59,000 clones in the sample, roughly 87% are singletons; the top ten hold roughly 5.3%. Sequenced input: peripheral blood. The receptor source for this set is an elderly man in a cohort sampled during active COVID-19. CDR3s include the opening cysteine and the closing phenylalanine or tryptophan. Each record gives: V gene, clone size, J gene, D gene, CDR3 protein, CDR3 DNA. D genes are given only for firm matches. The listing skips clone size in some rows; elsewhere it reads once, few, many or a size class.

>TRBV5-1|.|TRBJ2-5|TRBD1
CASSLGQGAETQYF
TGCGCCAGCAGCTTGGGACAGGGGGCAGAGACCCAGTACTTC
>TRBV7-9|.|TRBJ1-1|.
CASSSGGTRAFF
TGTGCCAGCAGCTCCGGGGGTACCAGAGCTTTCTTT
>TRBV5-6|.|TRBJ1-2|.
CASSLRDWGYTF
TGTGCCAGCAGCTTGCGAGATTGGGGCTACACCTTC
>TRBV7-6|.|TRBJ2-1|.
CASSLRQGNRPRDEQFF
TGTGCCAGCAGCTTACGTCAGGGTAACAGGCCCAGGGATGAGCAGTTCTTC
>TRBV6-6|.|TRBJ1-3|.
CASTGGGGNTIYF
TGTGCCAGCACGGGAGGGGGGGGAAACACCATATATTTT
>TRBV6-5|.|TRBJ2-1|TRBD2
CATSSGSFGEQFF
TGTGCCACCTCTAGCGGGAGTTTCGGTGAGCAGTTCTTC
>TRBV6-1|.|TRBJ1-2|.
CASSEGSPGYTF
TGTGCCAGCAGTGAGGGCTCGCCGGGCTACACCTTC
>TRBV5-4|.|TRBJ2-5|TRBD2
CASSSPTSGSIGETQYF
TGTGCCAGCAGCTCACCGACCAGCGGGAGTATCGGTGAGACCCAGTACTTC
>TRBV5-6|.|TRBJ2-3|TRBD2
CASSWGLAGTDTQYF
TGTGCCAGCAGCTGGGGACTAGCGGGCACAGATACGCAGTATTTT
>TRBV7-3|.|TRBJ1-3|.
CASSLEASSGNTIYF
TGTGCCAGCAGCTTAGAGGCGAGCTCTGGAAACACCATATATTTT
>TRBV14|.|TRBJ1-6|.
CASSQTQDSPLHF
TGTGCCAGCAGCCAAACTCAGGATTCACCCCTCCACTTT
>TRBV5-1|.|TRBJ2-5|.
CASSEQGGVQETQYF
TGCGCCAGCAGCGAACAGGGAGGGGTGCAAGAGACCCAGTACTTC
>TRBV7-9|once|TRBJ2-3|.
CASSSQGLTDTQYF
TGTGCCAGCAGCTCGCAGGGGCTCACAGATACGCAGTATTTT